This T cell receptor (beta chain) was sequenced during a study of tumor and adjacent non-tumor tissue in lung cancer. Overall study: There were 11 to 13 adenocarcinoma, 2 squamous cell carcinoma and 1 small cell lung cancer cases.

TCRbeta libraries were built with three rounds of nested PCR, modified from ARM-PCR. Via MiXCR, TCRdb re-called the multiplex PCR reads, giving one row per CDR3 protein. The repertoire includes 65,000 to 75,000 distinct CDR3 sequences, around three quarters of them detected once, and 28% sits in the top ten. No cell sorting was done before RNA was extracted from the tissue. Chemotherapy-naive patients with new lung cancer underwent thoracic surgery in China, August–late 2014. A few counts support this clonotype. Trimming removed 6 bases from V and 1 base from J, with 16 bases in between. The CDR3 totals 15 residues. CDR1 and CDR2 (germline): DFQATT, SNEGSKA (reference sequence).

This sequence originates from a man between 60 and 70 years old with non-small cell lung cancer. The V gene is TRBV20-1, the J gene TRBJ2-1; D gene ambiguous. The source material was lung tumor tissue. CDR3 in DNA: TGCAGTGCCCATCAGACTCACAGTTCCTACAATGAGCAGTTCTTC. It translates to CSAHQTHSSYNEQFF.